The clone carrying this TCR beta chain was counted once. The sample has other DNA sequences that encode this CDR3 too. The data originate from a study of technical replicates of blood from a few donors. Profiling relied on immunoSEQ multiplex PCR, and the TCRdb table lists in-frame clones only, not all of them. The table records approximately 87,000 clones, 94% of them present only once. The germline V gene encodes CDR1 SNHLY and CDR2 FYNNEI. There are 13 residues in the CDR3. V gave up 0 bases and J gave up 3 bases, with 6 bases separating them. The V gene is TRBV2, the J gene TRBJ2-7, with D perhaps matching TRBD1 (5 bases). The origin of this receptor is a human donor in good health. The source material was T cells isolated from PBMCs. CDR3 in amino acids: CASSEARGYEQYF. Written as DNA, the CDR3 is TGTGCCAGCAGTGAAGCTAGGGGCTACGAGCAGTACTTC.